This TCR beta chain was captured by sequencing in a study of human CD4 T cells and Enterobacteriaceae. All CD4+ cells other than CD45RA+CCR7+CD95- naive cells were sorted as memory, over 95% pure. CD8+, CD14+, CD16+, CD56+, CD19+ and CD25-bright cells were excluded before sorting. Ex vivo total memory CD4+ cells were sequenced at deep level. Some clones are missing from TCRdb's copy, which holds only in-frame ones; the method was immunoSEQ multiplex PCR. The sample has under 35,000 clones; roughly four fifths are singletons. Trimming pared 0 bases from V and 1 base from J, leaving 9 bases between. The germline V gene has CDR1 MNHEY and CDR2 SVGAGI. CDR3 length: 15 amino acids.

The chain uses TRBV6-5 and TRBJ1-1; D ambiguous. The clonotype comes from a human donor in good health. The sample comprised memory CD4+ T cells from blood. CDR3 amino acids: CASSYSFTENTEAFF. The CDR3 bases are TGTGCCAGCAGTTACTCGTTCACAGAGAACACTGAAGCTTTCTTT.